This T cell receptor (beta chain) was obtained from a study of neurological immune-mediated disorders. Time point noted: longitudinal time-point 3. This clonotype was seen many times. V lost 4 bases and J lost 1, with 8 bases in between. Germline V gene data show CDR1 as SQVTM and CDR2 as ANQGSEA. The CDR3 contains 13 residues. TCRdb passed the 5' RACE reads through MiXCR, listing each CDR3 protein once. This repertoire shows about 48,000 distinct CDR3 sequences, roughly 13% found once; its top ten account for about 10%. This TCR came from a male donor with HTLV-1-associated myelopathy (HAM/TSP). The sample comprised PBMCs. This chain uses TRBV29-1 with TRBJ1-5; D not certain. The CDR3 is CSVVGGSNQPQHF. CDR3 DNA: TGCAGCGTTGTCGGAGGCAGCAATCAGCCCCAGCATTTT.